This T cell receptor (beta chain) was identified during a study of blood T cell repertoires in COVID-19 (dated by TCRdb to about 2020). With respect to the entire study: Samples covering the acute and convalescent phases of COVID-19 were provided by collaborators in the United States, Italy and Spain. The material from the prospective study consisted of cDNA or gDNA derived from T cells, B-cell-depleted T cells, or PBMCs. Deeply sampled blood TCRbeta repertoires from subjects exposed to, actively infected with, or recovered from COVID-19 were included in the dataset. A freely available public database, intended as a resource for researchers studying the immune response to SARS-CoV-2, is where the repertoires were released. Samples came from the ongoing ImmuneRACE study (first 160 participants) plus 1,254 subjects from 6 global collaborators. Sample metadata almost always included a de-identified subject ID, COVID-19 status, age in years and sex. Where HLA class I and class II types were available, the types were taken from metadata supplied by the sample provider, not from assay-based typing. Broad study findings and their caveats: How much clinical and demographic metadata was included differed by source and by participant, and the metadata was provided uncurated.

TCRbeta CDR3 regions were amplified from genomic DNA using the immunoSEQ Assay, a bias-controlled multiplex PCR. The original pipeline was this. The number of nucleated cells in each sample was estimated by amplification of reference gene primers within the assay. To quantify the absolute abundance of each unique TCRbeta CDR3 rearrangement, sequence reads were collapsed and filtered. For each sample, productive Simpson clonality was calculated by taking the square root of Simpson's diversity index across productive rearrangements. The clones in this table, taken by TCRdb from immuneACCESS, are in-frame only. Not every clone is retained; where verified, under half of the shortfall comes from an unresolved V gene, and the cause of the rest is unknown. Clonal size and the V and J genes are those of that table, whereas D and trimming came from the DNA. This sample lists about 300,000 clones; around 90% were detected once. The ten largest clones represent roughly 9% of the sample.

Worth noting for this clone: There is no known antigen for this receptor. The record has no base qualities; no much larger clone is one base away.

Collaborating institutions collected whole blood in K2EDTA tubes following their own protocols. For TCRbeta analysis, collaborators shipped samples as frozen whole blood, isolated PBMCs, or DNA extracted from either of those sample types. Specimen: peripheral blood. The TCR sequence derives from a man aged 18-30 years with active or convalescent COVID-19.

The CDR3 reads as follows: CATESAMNTEAFF. The nucleotide sequence reads as follows: TGTGCCACCGAGTCCGCCATGAACACTGAAGCTTTCTTT. The sequence joins TRBV2 to TRBJ1-1, with no confidently assigned D gene. The CDR3, cysteine through phenylalanine, is 13 amino acids long. Kept here is only the CDR3 DNA, which spans 39 bases and is read in frame from base 1. The germline V gene yields SNHLY for CDR1 and FYNNEI for CDR2. V loses 10 bases of germline sequence and J loses 0 bases, and the interval between the two ends is 12 bases.